Following are 21 T cell receptor beta chains from one sample sequenced in a study of T cell responses to AZD1222 COVID-19 vaccine. Repertoires were generated with immunoSEQ multiplex PCR, while TCRdb's copy carries only in-frame clones and drops some. This sample has 140,000 or so clones, with roughly nine tenths found just once. The source was peripheral blood, collected on day 0 of AZD1222 vaccination. The receptor source for this set is an adult in good health.

The rearrangement uses TRBV29-1 and TRBJ1-2, with no clear D. The CDR3 has 12 amino acids. V shed 8 bases and J shed 0 bases, with 10 bases lying between them. Germline V CDR1 and CDR2: SQVTM, ANQGSEA. DNA of the CDR3: TGCAGCCAATGGACCGCTAACTATGGCTACACCTTC. Protein: CSQWTANYGYTF.

This chain links TRBV7-2 with TRBJ1-1, with TRBD1 matching over 7 bases. CDR1 is SGHTA, CDR2 FQGNSA, per germline. Trimming took 6 bases from V and 1 from J; bases not matched to a gene: 11. The CDR3 contains 16 residues. Written as DNA, the CDR3 is TGTGCCAGCAGACAGTCACAGGGGATAGGGAACACTGAAGCTTTCTTT. This gives the protein CASRQSQGIGNTEAFF.

The J gene is TRBJ1-5, the V gene TRBV19; maybe TRBD1 (5 bases). Germline V gene data show CDR1 as LNHDA and CDR2 as SQIVND (reference sequence). The CDR3 loop spans 14 amino acids. Trimming took off 8 bases at V and 4 bases at J, with 15 bases between the two ends. CDR3 residues: CASCLGGKNQPQHF. For the CDR3, the DNA is TGTGCCAGTTGTTTGGGGGGGAAAAATCAGCCCCAGCATTTT.

The rearrangement links TRBV10-3 to TRBJ1-5, with TRBD1 matching 7 bases. This CDR3 region has 14 residues. CDR1 is ENHRY and CDR2 is SYGVKD in the germline V gene. The trim removed 6 bases at V and 0 bases at J, leaving 2 bases unmatched. CDR3 residues: CAISQGDSNQPQHF. The CDR3 DNA is TGTGCCATCAGCCAGGGGGATAGCAATCAGCCCCAGCATTTT.

The rearrangement joins TRBV5-1 to TRBJ2-3; TRBD2 might be the D (6 bases). V lost 5 bases to trimming and J lost 6 bases, with 13 bases between them. Looked up from germline, CDR1 is SGHRS and CDR2 is YFSETQ. CDR3 length: 13 amino acids. DNA for the CDR3: TGCGCCAGCAGGCGGGGCCGGGACGATACGCAGTATTTT. It encodes CASRRGRDDTQYF.

The V and J genes are TRBV19 and TRBJ2-7, with 9 bases lining up with TRBD1. The V gene end was trimmed by 3 bases and the J gene end by 6 bases; junction bases not matched to a gene: 6. Germline V lookup: CDR1 LNHDA, CDR2 SQIVND (reference sequence). The CDR3 spans 14 residues. The CDR3 DNA is TGTGCCAGTAGTATGGGGGGACAGGGAACCGAGCAGTACTTC. Translation: CASSMGGQGTEQYF. Combining the CDR3 with reference TRBV19 and TRBJ2-7 gives the whole variable domain DGGITQSPKYLFRKEGQNVTLSCEQNLNHDAMYWYRQDPGQGLRLIYYSQIVNDFQKGDIAEGYSVSREKKESFPLTVTSAQKNPTAFYLCASSMGGQGTEQYFGPGTRLTVT.

This clone was recorded a few times. V and J are TRBV4-2 and TRBJ1-5; TRBD1 aligns across 8 bases. Trimming took 4 bases from V and 4 from J; bases not matched to a gene: 9. In germline, CDR1 is LGHNA, CDR2 YNFKEQ. The CDR3 consists of 16 residues. CDR3 DNA: TGTGCCAGCAGCCTGAGCGGAGGACAGGGAAATCAGCCCCAGCATTTT. This encodes CASSLSGGQGNQPQHF.

The rearrangement joins TRBV4-3 to TRBJ1-5, with a tentative D call TRBD1 (5 bases). The CDR3 sequence is 16 residues long. CDR1 and CDR2 (germline): LGHNA, YSLEER. Trimming stripped 0 bases from V and 2 bases from J, with 11 bases between. The CDR3 region has the DNA TGCGCCAGCAGCCAAGATCTGCTGGGACGCAATCAGCCCCAGCATTTT. This translates into CASSQDLLGRNQPQHF.

In DNA, the CDR3 is TGTGCCAGTAGTATAGATTTTGCCAAAAAAAAACTGTTTTTT. Protein: CASSIDFAKKKLFF. The gene calls are TRBV19 and TRBJ1-4; D not resolved. Germline V lookup: CDR1 LNHDA, CDR2 SQIVND (reference sequence). The CDR3 extends over 14 amino acids. V was clipped by 0 bases and J by 9 bases, with 11 bases between them.

The count of this clone is one. This chain links TRBV4-2 with TRBJ1-2; 11 bases fit TRBD1. J was trimmed by 2 bases and V by 0 bases; bases with no gene match: 2. CDR1 is LGHNA, CDR2 YNFKEQ, per germline. CDR3 size: 16 residues. The CDR3 region has the DNA TGTGCCAGCAGCCAAGACGGACAGGGGGCAAACTATGGCTACACCTTC. Its translation: CASSQDGQGANYGYTF.

The chain carries TRBV27 and TRBJ2-2, with 9 positions matching TRBD1. J lost 0 bases, V lost 8 bases, and 4 bases had no gene match. The CDR3 totals 15 residues. Germline lookup yields CDR1 MNHEY and CDR2 SMNVEV (reference sequence). The chain's CDR3 is CASWGTGTNTGELFF. The CDR3 DNA is TGTGCCAGCTGGGGGACAGGGACGAACACCGGGGAGCTGTTTTTT.

The gene calls are TRBV19 and TRBJ2-5; the D gene is possibly TRBD1 (5 bases). The V gene's germline CDR1 is LNHDA and CDR2 SQIVND (reference sequence). CDR3 length: 14 residues. V dropped 4 bases and J dropped 2 bases, with 11 bases sitting between them. CDR3 loop: CASSKGRIQETQYF. CDR3 DNA sequence: TGTGCCAGTAGTAAGGGGCGGATACAAGAGACCCAGTACTTC.

This clone is a singleton in its sample. V gene TRBV7-9 combines with J gene TRBJ2-1; tentatively, D is TRBD1 (7 bases). Deletions cut 3 bases from V and 7 bases from J, with 19 bases between. Germline V gene lookup returns CDR1 SEHNR and CDR2 FQNEAQ (reference sequence). This CDR3 spans 16 amino acids. CDR3 in amino acids: CASSLGQAGGWNEQFF. The CDR3, as DNA: TGTGCCAGCAGCTTGGGGCAAGCAGGGGGGTGGAATGAGCAGTTCTTC.

The V call is TRBV5-4, the J call TRBJ2-2; D may match TRBD1 or TRBD2 (6 bases each). V gave up 4 bases and J gave up 2 bases, with 9 bases separating them. The CDR3 sequence is 14 residues long. CDR1 is SGHNT and CDR2 is YYREEE in the germline V gene (reference sequence). CDR3 nucleotides: TGTGCCAGCAGCGCGGGACACAACACCGGGGAGCTGTTTTTT. Amino acids: CASSAGHNTGELFF.

The CDR3: CASSFGQGSGTGNTIYF. The CDR3 DNA reads TGCGCCAGCAGCTTCGGACAGGGTTCGGGCACTGGAAACACCATATATTTT. The V call is TRBV5-1, the J call TRBJ1-3; 8 bases agree with TRBD1. The length of the CDR3 is 17 residues. The germline gives CDR1 SGHRS, CDR2 YFSETQ. The V and J ends lost 2 bases and 2 bases, in that order; junction bases with no gene match: 9.

The rearrangement uses TRBV4-1 and TRBJ1-4; D gene uncertain. In germline, CDR1 is MGHRA, CDR2 YSYEKL. Trimming pared 4 bases from V and 1 base from J, leaving 4 bases between. CDR3 length: 13 amino acids. The CDR3 region has the DNA TGCGCCAGCAGCCTCGGAACTAATGAAAAACTGTTTTTT. This encodes CASSLGTNEKLFF.

The chain joins TRBV11-3 to TRBJ2-7; the D call may be TRBD1 or TRBD2 (5 bases each). Looked up from germline, CDR1 is SGHNT and CDR2 is YENEEA. CDR3 length equals 13 residues. Trimming took 5 bases from V and 4 from J, leaving 12 bases between them. As DNA, the CDR3 is TGTGCCAGCAGCCTCGGGACGGTGTACGAGCAGTACTTC. Translated: CASSLGTVYEQYF.

This chain links TRBV15 with TRBJ1-4; D remains unclear. Trimming left V 0 bases short and J 0 bases short, with 8 bases between. The CDR3 sequence is 16 residues long. The V gene's germline CDR1 is LNHNV and CDR2 YYDKDF (reference sequence). The DNA of the CDR3 is TGTGCCACCAGCAGAGATAGAGTCGCAACTAATGAAAAACTGTTTTTT. Translated: CATSRDRVATNEKLFF.

The chain carries TRBV5-1 and TRBJ1-3, with D unresolved. V was clipped by 5 bases and J by 0 bases, with 9 bases between them. Germline CDR1 reads SGHRS; CDR2 reads YFSETQ. CDR3 length equals 14 residues. Here the CDR3 reads CASRVATSGNTIYF. In DNA, the CDR3 is TGCGCCAGCAGAGTTGCTACCTCTGGAAACACCATATATTTT.

The chain joins TRBV3-1 (or the pseudogene TRBV3-2) to TRBJ1-2, with 10 bases lining up with TRBD1. The junction had 8 bases not matched to a gene; V was cut back by 2 bases and J by 8 bases. There are 15 residues in the CDR3. In germline, CDR1 is LGHDT, CDR2 YNNKEL (reference sequence). The CDR3 is CASSQNWDRGGGYTF. In nucleotides, the CDR3 is TGTGCCAGCAGCCAAAATTGGGACAGGGGAGGAGGCTACACCTTC.

In regard to this clone: Different DNA sequences within this sample yield the same CDR3. This chain uses TRBV7-2 with TRBJ2-7; D is perhaps TRBD2 (6 bases). Germline values: CDR1 SGHTA, CDR2 FQGNSA. The CDR3 is 13 residues long. V was cut by 5 bases and J by 3 bases, with 11 bases left in between. This chain's CDR3 is CASSPRGGYEQYF. The CDR3 region has the DNA TGTGCCAGCAGCCCGCGGGGAGGCTACGAGCAGTACTTC.